This is a list of T cell receptor beta chains from one sample in a study of OX40 agonist ivuxolimab in advanced cancers. Some clones are missing from TCRdb's copy, which holds only in-frame ones; the method was immunoSEQ multiplex PCR. Of 40,000 to 55,000 clones listed, roughly nine tenths are singletons. Sequencing was performed on CD4+ or CD8+ T cells sorted from blood, taken in a trial of the OX40 agonist ivuxolimab. These receptors were collected from an adult with an advanced solid tumor such as melanoma, head and neck, liver or kidney cancer. CDR3s include the opening cysteine and the closing phenylalanine or tryptophan. Fields, in order: V gene, clone size, D gene, J gene, CDR3 length, CDR3 protein, CDR3 DNA. A D gene is named only where the DNA matches it firmly. Only part of the rows carry a size: once, few, many, or a class if the clone is expanded.

v_call: TRBV4-1; clone_size: few; d_call: TRBD1; j_call: TRBJ2-7; cdr3_length: 16; cdr3_aa: CASSQEDRFHPYEQYF; cdr3_nt: TGCGCCAGCAGCCAAGAGGACAGGTTTCATCCCTACGAGCAGTACTTC
v_call: TRBV6-5; clone_size: .; d_call: TRBD1; j_call: TRBJ2-7; cdr3_length: 14; cdr3_aa: CASSYVGQGYEQYF; cdr3_nt: TGTGCCAGCAGTTACGTGGGACAGGGCTACGAGCAGTACTTC
v_call: TRBV6-5; clone_size: .; d_call: TRBD2; j_call: TRBJ2-7; cdr3_length: 16; cdr3_aa: CASSFSGGVVSYEQYF; cdr3_nt: TGTGCCAGCAGTTTCTCTGGGGGGGTCGTCTCCTACGAGCAGTACTTC
v_call: TRBV7-9; clone_size: .; d_call: .; j_call: TRBJ2-7; cdr3_length: 15; cdr3_aa: CASSPRTGSSSEQYF; cdr3_nt: TGTGCCAGCAGCCCCAGAACCGGGTCATCTAGCGAGCAGTACTTC
v_call: TRBV5-4; clone_size: .; d_call: .; j_call: TRBJ1-5; cdr3_length: 16; cdr3_aa: CASSLAVGFRNQPQHF; cdr3_nt: TGTGCCAGCAGCTTGGCCGTTGGGTTCCGCAATCAGCCCCAGCATTTT
v_call: TRBV28; clone_size: .; d_call: .; j_call: TRBJ2-5; cdr3_length: 13; cdr3_aa: CASSLDQQETQYF; cdr3_nt: TGTGCCAGCAGTTTGGACCAGCAAGAGACCCAGTACTTC
v_call: TRBV2; clone_size: .; d_call: TRBD1; j_call: TRBJ2-7; cdr3_length: 14; cdr3_aa: CASNIRQGIGEQYF; cdr3_nt: TGTGCCAGCAACATCCGACAGGGGATAGGCGAGCAGTACTTC
v_call: TRBV12-5; clone_size: .; d_call: .; j_call: TRBJ2-7; cdr3_length: 12; cdr3_aa: CASGLGAVEQYF; cdr3_nt: TGTGCTAGTGGTTTAGGCGCGGTCGAGCAGTACTTC
v_call: TRBV18; clone_size: once; d_call: .; j_call: TRBJ2-7; cdr3_length: 16; cdr3_aa: CASSPPAGTRSYEQYF; cdr3_nt: TGTGCCAGCTCACCGCCCGCCGGCACGAGGTCCTACGAGCAGTACTTC
v_call: TRBV11-2; clone_size: .; d_call: .; j_call: TRBJ1-4; cdr3_length: 12; cdr3_aa: CASSLDPPELFF; cdr3_nt: TGTGCCAGCAGCTTAGATCCGCCGGAACTGTTTTTT
v_call: TRBV6-5; clone_size: .; d_call: TRBD2; j_call: TRBJ2-7; cdr3_length: 14; cdr3_aa: CASSPSGDMGEQYF; cdr3_nt: TGTGCCAGCAGCCCTAGCGGGGACATGGGTGAGCAGTACTTC
v_call: TRBV2; clone_size: .; d_call: .; j_call: TRBJ1-2; cdr3_length: 14; cdr3_aa: CASSDGTFREDYTF; cdr3_nt: TGTGCCAGCAGTGATGGAACATTTAGGGAGGACTACACCTTC
v_call: TRBV6-5; clone_size: .; d_call: TRBD2; j_call: TRBJ2-7; cdr3_length: 14; cdr3_aa: CASSFREGLSEQYF; cdr3_nt: TGTGCCAGCAGTTTCCGGGAGGGATTAAGCGAGCAGTACTTC
v_call: TRBV7-9; clone_size: .; d_call: .; j_call: TRBJ2-7; cdr3_length: 14; cdr3_aa: CASSPEGWSYEQYF; cdr3_nt: TGTGCCAGCAGCCCCGAAGGGTGGTCCTACGAGCAGTACTTC
v_call: TRBV4-2; clone_size: .; d_call: .; j_call: TRBJ2-2; cdr3_length: 13; cdr3_aa: CASSHQYTGELFF; cdr3_nt: TGTGCCAGCAGCCATCAGTACACCGGGGAGCTGTTTTTT
v_call: TRBV6-5; clone_size: .; d_call: .; j_call: TRBJ1-1; cdr3_length: 15; cdr3_aa: CATRTEGIGDTEAFF; cdr3_nt: TGTGCCACTAGGACGGAGGGGATTGGGGACACTGAAGCTTTCTTT
v_call: TRBV7-9; clone_size: .; d_call: .; j_call: TRBJ2-7; cdr3_length: 13; cdr3_aa: CASSFEGSYEQYF; cdr3_nt: TGTGCCAGCAGCTTCGAGGGCTCCTACGAGCAGTACTTC
v_call: TRBV4-2; clone_size: .; d_call: .; j_call: TRBJ2-7; cdr3_length: 12; cdr3_aa: CASSSDSYEQYF; cdr3_nt: TGTGCCAGCAGCAGCGACAGCTACGAGCAGTACTTC
v_call: TRBV7-9; clone_size: .; d_call: .; j_call: TRBJ2-7; cdr3_length: 16; cdr3_aa: CASSPSYAGRSYEQYF; cdr3_nt: TGTGCCAGCAGCCCGTCATATGCGGGGCGATCCTACGAGCAGTACTTC
v_call: TRBV7-9; clone_size: .; d_call: .; j_call: TRBJ2-5; cdr3_length: 16; cdr3_aa: CASSSGWSGSQETQYF; cdr3_nt: TGTGCCAGCAGCTCGGGGTGGAGCGGAAGCCAAGAGACCCAGTACTTC
v_call: TRBV25-1; clone_size: .; d_call: .; j_call: TRBJ2-1; cdr3_length: 10; cdr3_aa: CASFYGEQFF; cdr3_nt: TGTGCCAGCTTTTACGGTGAGCAGTTCTTC
v_call: TRBV4-1; clone_size: .; d_call: .; j_call: TRBJ1-1; cdr3_length: 14; cdr3_aa: CASSQESGVTEAFF; cdr3_nt: TGCGCCAGCAGCCAAGAATCCGGGGTCACTGAAGCTTTCTTT
v_call: TRBV4-1; clone_size: .; d_call: TRBD1; j_call: TRBJ2-7; cdr3_length: 13; cdr3_aa: CASSRGQGYEQYF; cdr3_nt: TGCGCCAGCTCCCGCGGACAGGGCTACGAGCAGTACTTC
v_call: TRBV6-4; clone_size: .; d_call: TRBD2; j_call: TRBJ2-5; cdr3_length: 16; cdr3_aa: CASSALAGGSQETQYF; cdr3_nt: TGTGCCAGCAGTGCCCTAGCGGGAGGCTCCCAAGAGACCCAGTACTTC
v_call: TRBV12-5; clone_size: .; d_call: .; j_call: TRBJ2-3; cdr3_length: 11; cdr3_aa: CASGLGDTQYF; cdr3_nt: TGTGCTAGTGGTTTAGGAGATACGCAGTATTTT
v_call: TRBV6-5; clone_size: .; d_call: .; j_call: TRBJ2-2; cdr3_length: 13; cdr3_aa: CASSYSGARELFF; cdr3_nt: TGTGCCAGCAGTTACTCTGGGGCTCGGGAGCTGTTTTTT
v_call: TRBV6-5; clone_size: .; d_call: .; j_call: TRBJ1-1; cdr3_length: 13; cdr3_aa: CASSLRRGTEAFF; cdr3_nt: TGTGCCAGCAGTCTCAGGCGCGGAACTGAAGCTTTCTTT
v_call: TRBV6-4; clone_size: few; d_call: TRBD1; j_call: TRBJ2-3; cdr3_length: 16; cdr3_aa: CASSVTGTGGTDTQYF; cdr3_nt: TGTGCCAGCAGTGTCACCGGGACAGGGGGCACAGATACGCAGTATTTT
v_call: TRBV19; clone_size: .; d_call: TRBD1; j_call: TRBJ1-6; cdr3_length: 16; cdr3_aa: CASSEILGTGNSPLHF; cdr3_nt: TGTGCCAGTAGTGAAATTTTAGGGACAGGGAATTCACCCCTCCACTTT
v_call: TRBV13; clone_size: .; d_call: TRBD2; j_call: TRBJ2-1; cdr3_length: 16; cdr3_aa: CASSQLSGRAGVEQFF; cdr3_nt: TGTGCCAGCAGCCAATTAAGCGGGAGGGCCGGGGTTGAGCAGTTCTTC
v_call: TRBV7-9; clone_size: .; d_call: TRBD2; j_call: TRBJ2-1; cdr3_length: 14; cdr3_aa: CASSPTSNYNEQFF; cdr3_nt: TGTGCCAGCAGCCCGACTAGCAACTACAATGAGCAGTTCTTC
v_call: TRBV6-4; clone_size: .; d_call: TRBD2; j_call: TRBJ2-1; cdr3_length: 15; cdr3_aa: CASSERAGAYNEQFF; cdr3_nt: TGTGCCAGCAGTGAACGAGCGGGGGCCTACAATGAGCAGTTCTTC
v_call: TRBV19; clone_size: .; d_call: .; j_call: TRBJ2-6; cdr3_length: 16; cdr3_aa: CASNDGGPSGANVLTF; cdr3_nt: TGTGCCAGTAATGATGGGGGGCCCTCTGGGGCCAACGTCCTGACTTTC
v_call: TRBV27; clone_size: .; d_call: .; j_call: TRBJ2-7; cdr3_length: 16; cdr3_aa: CASSFSTGESSYEQYF; cdr3_nt: TGTGCCAGCAGTTTTTCAACAGGTGAAAGCTCCTACGAGCAGTACTTC
v_call: TRBV27; clone_size: .; d_call: .; j_call: TRBJ2-1; cdr3_length: 16; cdr3_aa: CASSYSAGPYYNEQFF; cdr3_nt: TGTGCCAGCAGTTATTCGGCAGGGCCTTACTACAATGAGCAGTTCTTC
v_call: TRBV7-9; clone_size: .; d_call: .; j_call: TRBJ2-7; cdr3_length: 15; cdr3_aa: CASSLGQGGGYEQYF; cdr3_nt: TGTGCCAGCAGCTTAGGGCAGGGGGGAGGCTACGAGCAGTACTTC